This TCR beta chain came from a study of T cell responses to AZD1222 COVID-19 vaccine. Only in-frame clones appear in the TCRdb table, and some are missing; sequencing was by immunoSEQ multiplex PCR. The sample lists 100,000 to 150,000 clones; around 89% were seen once. The sequence came from an adult in good health. Here the sequenced sample was peripheral blood, taken on day 0 of MenACWY control vaccination.

Here the CDR3 reads CASSKARGHRLWEKLFF. The CDR3 DNA follows: TGTGCCAGCAGCAAAGCGCGGGGACACCGGTTATGGGAAAAACTGTTTTTT. V and J are TRBV21-1 and TRBJ1-4. TRBV21-1 is designated a pseudogene. This CDR3 comprises 17 residues.